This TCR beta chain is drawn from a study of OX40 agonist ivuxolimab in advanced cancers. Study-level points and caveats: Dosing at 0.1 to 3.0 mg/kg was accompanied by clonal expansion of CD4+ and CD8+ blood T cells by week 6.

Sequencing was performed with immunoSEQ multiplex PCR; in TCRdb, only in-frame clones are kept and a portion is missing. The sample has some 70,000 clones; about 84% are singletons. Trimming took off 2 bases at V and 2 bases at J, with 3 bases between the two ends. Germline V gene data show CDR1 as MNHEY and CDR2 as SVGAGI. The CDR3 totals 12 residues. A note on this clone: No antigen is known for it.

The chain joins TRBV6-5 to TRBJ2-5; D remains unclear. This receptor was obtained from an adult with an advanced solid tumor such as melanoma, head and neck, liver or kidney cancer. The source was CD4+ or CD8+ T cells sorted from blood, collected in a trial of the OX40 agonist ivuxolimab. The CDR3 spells CASSYDQETQYF. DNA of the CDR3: TGTGCCAGCAGTTACGATCAAGAGACCCAGTACTTC.